A selection of T cell receptor beta chains follows, all from one sample in a study of T-cell memory formation after mild COVID-19. TCRdb passed the 5' RACE reads through MiXCR, listing each CDR3 protein once. The sample includes around 110,000 distinct CDR3 sequences, approximately 15% of them seen just once. The sequenced sample was PBMCs or a T cell subset sorted from them (not recorded which). These receptors were obtained from an adult woman who had mild COVID-19 (a few samples of this study predate the infection). Cell type and time point are not known. Both conserved end residues are part of each CDR3. D genes are given only for firm matches. Where a row states a size, it is once, few, many or the class of an expanded clone; other rows omit it.

>TRBJ2-2|TRBV5-1|NA|NA
TGCGCCAGCAGCTTTAGGGCGGTCACCGGGGAGCTGTTTTTT
CASSFRAVTGELFF
>TRBJ2-5|TRBV5-1|NA|NA
TGCGCCAGCAGCTTGATTAGGGGACAAGAGACCCAGTACTTC
CASSLIRGQETQYF
>TRBJ2-7|TRBV5-1|NA|TRBD1
TGCGCCAGCAGCTCGGGGACAGGGGACATCGAGCAGTACTTC
CASSSGTGDIEQYF
>TRBJ2-2|TRBV30|few|NA
TGTGCCTGGAGTTGGGGTGACGGGGAGCTGTTTTTT
CAWSWGDGELFF
>TRBJ2-7|TRBV11-3|few|NA
TGTGCCAGCAGCTCGCTAGCGACCGTCTACGAGCAGTACTTC
CASSSLATVYEQYF
>TRBJ1-2|TRBV4-1|medium-sized|NA
TGCGCCAGCAGCCAAGACCTTTCGCCTGCCAGTTGGGGTGGCTACACCTTC
CASSQDLSPASWGGYTF
>TRBJ2-7|TRBV5-1|NA|TRBD1
TGCGCCAGCAGCTTGTACCCGGGACAGGCGAACGAGCAGTACTTC
CASSLYPGQANEQYF
>TRBJ1-1|TRBV25-1|NA|NA
TGTGCCACCCGGGCCACCCCGTACACTGAAGCTTTCTTT
CATRATPYTEAFF
>TRBJ2-5|TRBV12-3/TRBV12-4|few|TRBD2
TGTGCCAGCAGTCTTCGGCCTAGCGGGGATCAAGAGACCCAGTACTTC
CASSLRPSGDQETQYF
>TRBJ1-2|TRBV11-2|few|TRBD1
TGTGCCAGCAGCTCGACAGGGAGGGATGGCTACACCTTC
CASSSTGRDGYTF
>TRBJ2-7|TRBV24-1|once|NA
TGTGCCACCAGCACCGGGACGGACCACTACGAGCAGTACTTC
CATSTGTDHYEQYF
>TRBJ1-4|TRBV28|NA|NA
TGTGCCAGCAGTTTAATAGAATCACAGGATGAAAAACTGTTTTTT
CASSLIESQDEKLFF
>TRBJ2-6|TRBV5-6|NA|NA
TGTGCCAGCAGCTTGGGCGATTCTGGGGCCAACGTCCTGACTTTC
CASSLGDSGANVLTF
>TRBJ2-7|TRBV20-1|few|NA
TGCAGTGCTAAAGTCCGCGGCGTTTCCTACGAGCAGTACTTC
CSAKVRGVSYEQYF
>TRBJ1-2|TRBV19|NA|TRBD1
TGTGCCAGTAGTATAGGAGGGGGCGCTGGCTATGGCTACACCTTC
CASSIGGGAGYGYTF
>TRBJ2-7|TRBV9|NA|TRBD2
TGTGCCAGCAGCGTAGGTAGCGGGGTCTCCTACGAGCAGTACTTC
CASSVGSGVSYEQYF
>TRBJ1-1|TRBV12-3/TRBV12-4|NA|NA
TGTGCCAGCAGTACCCCCGGTGAGGTGAACACTGAAGCTTTCTTT
CASSTPGEVNTEAFF
>TRBJ2-3|TRBV4-2|many|NA
TGTGCCAGCAGCCCAAGTGAATATGTTCGAGACTACCTCACAGATACGCAGTATTTT
CASSPSEYVRDYLTDTQYF
>TRBJ1-5|TRBV7-8|NA|TRBD1
TGTGCCAGCAGCACCGACAGGGCAGCGGATCAGCCCCAGCATTTT
CASSTDRAADQPQHF
>TRBJ2-7|TRBV29-1|few|TRBD2
TGCAGCGTTGCCACGGGACTAGCGGGATACGAGCAGTACTTC
CSVATGLAGYEQYF
>TRBJ2-7|TRBV24-1|NA|TRBD2
TGTGCCACCAGTGATGGGCTAGCGGGAGGCTACGAGCAGTACTTC
CATSDGLAGGYEQYF
>TRBJ2-1|TRBV6-4|many|TRBD2
TGTGCCAGCAGTGAGACTAGCGGGGGGCTTAATGAGCAGTTCTTC
CASSETSGGLNEQFF
>TRBJ1-2|TRBV20-1|few|NA
TGCAGTGCTAGAGAGACTGTGACAGCGAATGGCTACACCTTC
CSARETVTANGYTF